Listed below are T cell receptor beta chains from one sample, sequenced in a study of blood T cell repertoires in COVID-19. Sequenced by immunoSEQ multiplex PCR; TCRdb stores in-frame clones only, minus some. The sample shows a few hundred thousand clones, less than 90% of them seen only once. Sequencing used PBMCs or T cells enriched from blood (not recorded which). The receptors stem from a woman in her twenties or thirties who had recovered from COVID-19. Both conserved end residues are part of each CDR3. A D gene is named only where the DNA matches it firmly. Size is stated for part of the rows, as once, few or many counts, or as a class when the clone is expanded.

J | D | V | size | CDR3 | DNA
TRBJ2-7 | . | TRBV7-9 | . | CASTPSGGWEQYF | TGTGCCAGCACCCCATCGGGGGGCTGGGAGCAGTACTTC
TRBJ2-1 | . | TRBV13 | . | CASSLARNEQFF | TGTGCCAGCAGCTTAGCCAGAAATGAGCAGTTCTTC
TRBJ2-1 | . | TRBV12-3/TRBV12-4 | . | CASRNYLGNEQFF | TGTGCCAGCAGGAACTACCTCGGCAATGAGCAGTTCTTC
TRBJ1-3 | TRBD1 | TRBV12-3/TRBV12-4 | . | CASTLTGGNTIYF | TGTGCCAGCACTTTGACAGGGGGAAACACCATATATTTT
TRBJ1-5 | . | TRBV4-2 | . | CASSPTGYSNQPQHF | TGTGCCAGCAGCCCGACAGGCTATAGCAATCAGCCCCAGCATTTT
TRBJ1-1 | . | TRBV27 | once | CASSLAWDKNTEAFF | TGTGCCAGCAGTTTAGCTTGGGACAAGAACACTGAAGCTTTCTTT
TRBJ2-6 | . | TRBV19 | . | CASSRARQGGANVLTF | TGTGCCAGTAGTAGGGCACGGCAAGGAGGGGCCAACGTCCTGACTTTC
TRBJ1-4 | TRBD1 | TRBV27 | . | CASSSGGRLVIRTNEKLFF | TGTGCCAGCAGTTCAGGGGGCAGACTGGTTATAAGAACTAATGAAAAACTGTTTTTT
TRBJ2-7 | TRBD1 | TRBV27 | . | CATGDRGAYEQYF | TGTGCCACCGGGGACAGGGGGGCCTACGAGCAGTACTTC
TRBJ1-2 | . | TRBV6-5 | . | CAGGGQESNYGYTF | TGTGCCGGGGGGGGGCAGGAATCTAACTATGGCTACACCTTC
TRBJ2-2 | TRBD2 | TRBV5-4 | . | CASSRPTSGGHTGELFF | TGTGCCAGCAGCCGCCCTACTAGCGGGGGACACACCGGGGAGCTGTTTTTT
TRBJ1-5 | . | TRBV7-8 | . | CASSLGETQPQHF | TGTGCCAGCAGCTTAGGGGAGACTCAGCCCCAGCATTTT
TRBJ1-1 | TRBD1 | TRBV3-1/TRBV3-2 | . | CASSQTWGQGERNTEAFF | TGTGCCAGCAGCCAAACCTGGGGACAGGGGGAAAGGAACACTGAAGCTTTCTTT
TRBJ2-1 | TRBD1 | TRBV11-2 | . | CASIPIGQGRTYNEQFF | TGTGCCAGCATCCCTATAGGACAGGGTAGAACCTACAATGAGCAGTTCTTC
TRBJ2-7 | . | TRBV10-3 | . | CATNPGQPYEQYF | TGTGCCACAAACCCGGGACAACCCTACGAGCAGTACTTC
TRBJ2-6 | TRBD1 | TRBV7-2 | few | CASSLLRTGPSGANVLTF | TGTGCCAGCAGCTTACTCCGGACAGGTCCCTCTGGGGCCAACGTCCTGACTTTC
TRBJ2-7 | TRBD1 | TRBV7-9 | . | CASSGQGSSYEQYF | TGTGCCAGCAGCGGACAGGGGAGTTCCTACGAGCAGTACTTC
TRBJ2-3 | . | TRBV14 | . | CASSLIEADTQYF | TGTGCCAGCAGCCTAATAGAGGCAGATACGCAGTATTTT
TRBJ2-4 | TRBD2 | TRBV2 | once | CASGEDSGTNIQYF | TGTGCCAGCGGTGAAGATAGCGGGACGAACATTCAGTACTTC
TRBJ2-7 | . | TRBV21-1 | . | CASSNSERAYEQYF | TGTGCCAGCAGCAACTCAGAGCGGGCCTACGAGCAGTACTTC
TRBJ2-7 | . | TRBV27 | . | CASSLGNRGYEQYF | TGTGCCAGCAGTCTAGGCAATCGGGGCTACGAGCAGTACTTC
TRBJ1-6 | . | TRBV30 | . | CACPSGQKMSSYNSPLHF | TGTGCCTGCCCCTCAGGGCAGAAGATGAGCTCCTATAATTCACCCCTCCACTTT
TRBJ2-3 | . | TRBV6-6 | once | CASGADREQFIDTQYF | TGTGCCAGCGGGGCTGACCGGGAGCAATTTATAGATACGCAGTATTTT
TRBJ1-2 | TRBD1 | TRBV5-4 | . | CASSLDPGQGSGYTF | TGTGCCAGCAGCTTGGATCCCGGACAGGGGTCTGGCTACACCTTC
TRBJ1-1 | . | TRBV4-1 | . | CASSQVKNTEAFF | TGCGCCAGCAGCCAAGTTAAGAACACTGAAGCTTTCTTT
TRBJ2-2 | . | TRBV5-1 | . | CASSLGGERNTGELFF | TGCGCCAGCAGCTTGGGGGGAGAAAGGAACACCGGGGAGCTGTTTTTT
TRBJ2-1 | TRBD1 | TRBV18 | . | CASSPFGQGGEQFF | TGTGCCAGCTCACCATTTGGACAGGGGGGTGAGCAGTTCTTC
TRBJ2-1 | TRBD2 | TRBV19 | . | CASSPETSGYNEQFF | TGTGCCAGTAGCCCCGAGACTAGCGGATACAATGAGCAGTTCTTC
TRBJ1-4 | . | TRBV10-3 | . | CAISDGGYEKLFF | TGTGCCATCAGTGATGGAGGGTATGAAAAACTGTTTTTT
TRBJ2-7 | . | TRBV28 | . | CASRKQSASSYEQYF | TGTGCCAGCAGAAAACAGTCGGCCAGCTCCTACGAGCAGTACTTC
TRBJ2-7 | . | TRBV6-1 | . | CASSEAFAGPSYEQYF | TGTGCCAGCAGTGAGGCCTTCGCGGGCCCCTCCTACGAGCAGTACTTC
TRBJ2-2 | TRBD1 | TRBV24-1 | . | CATSDDRAGELFF | TGTGCCACCAGTGATGACAGGGCCGGGGAGCTGTTTTTT
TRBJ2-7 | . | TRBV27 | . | CASSLLAGNSYEQYF | TGTGCCAGCAGTTTATTGGCAGGCAACTCCTACGAGCAGTACTTC
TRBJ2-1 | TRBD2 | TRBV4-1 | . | CASSQASGTSHHEQFF | TGCGCCAGCAGCCAGGCTAGCGGGACTTCGCACCATGAGCAGTTCTTC
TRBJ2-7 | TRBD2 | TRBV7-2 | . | CASSNRGGGLTYEQYF | TGTGCCAGCAGCAACCGTGGCGGGGGGCTGACCTACGAGCAGTACTTC
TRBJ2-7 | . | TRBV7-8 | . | CASSLELRRGRVYEQYF | TGTGCCAGCAGCTTAGAATTGCGGCGTGGCAGGGTCTACGAGCAGTACTTC
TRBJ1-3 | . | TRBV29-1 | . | CSAPWGAGNTIYF | TGCAGCGCCCCGTGGGGAGCTGGAAACACCATATATTTT
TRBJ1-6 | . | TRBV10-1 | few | CASSSRVESPLHF | TGCGCCAGCAGTTCGAGGGTTGAATCACCCCTCCACTTT
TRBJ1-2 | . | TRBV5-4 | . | CASSSPSRQENYGYTF | TGTGCCAGCAGCTCCCCCTCGCGACAGGAGAACTATGGCTACACCTTC
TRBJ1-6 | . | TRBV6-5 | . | CASSSDLTANNSPLHF | TGTGCCAGCAGTTCCGACTTGACAGCTAATAATTCACCCCTCCACTTT